The 14 T cell receptor beta chains below come from one sample, sequenced in a study of beta chain features in type 1 diabetes (dated by TCRdb to the late 2010s). To prepare the library, the immunoSEQ multiplex PCR assay was applied. All of the isolated RNA was reverse transcribed with the High Capacity cDNA Reverse Transcription Kit, so expressed TCRB transcripts were sequenced. The table was pulled from immuneACCESS by TCRdb, which kept in-frame rearrangements only. Such tables lose some clones; where checked, under half of the loss comes from unresolved V genes, and the rest has no known cause. The sample yields 900,000 or so clones; 17% were counted once. The ten largest clones take up 0.02% to 0.03% of the sample. The sample consisted of naive CD4+ T cells from blood. The label giving this sample's cell subset or site can be read as: true naive CD4+ T cells. These receptor sequences come from a woman in her late teens or twenties in good health.

V gene TRBV5-1 combines with J gene TRBJ2-7; TRBD1 is a possible D gene (6 bases). The germline CDR1 and CDR2 sequences are SGHRS and YFSETQ. The CDR3 is 16 residues long. V lost 2 bases and J lost 2, with 17 bases in between. CDR3 sequence: CASSLGTGTSAYEQYF. Here the CDR3 DNA reads TGCGCCAGCAGCTTAGGAACAGGGACCTCGGCCTACGAGCAGTACTTC.

This rearrangement joins TRBV28 to TRBJ2-1, with D tentatively TRBD2 (6 bases). The CDR3 totals 16 residues. The germline CDR1 and CDR2 sequences are MDHEN and SYDVKM. Trimming stripped 2 bases from V and 9 bases from J, with 20 bases between. The CDR3 here is CASSLGGSGHHSEQFF. Written as DNA, the CDR3 is TGTGCCAGCAGTTTAGGGGGGTCAGGGCACCACAGTGAGCAGTTCTTC. The full variable domain, its missing parts supplied by reference TRBV28 and TRBJ2-1, is DVKVTQSSRYLVKRTGEKVFLECVQDMDHENMFWYRQDPGLGLRLIYFSYDVKMKEKGDIPEGYSVSREKKERFSLILESASTNQTSMYLCASSLGGSGHHSEQFFGPGTRLTVL.

The chain recombines TRBV27 with TRBJ2-1, with a tentative D call TRBD2 (5 bases). The CDR3 is 14 amino acids. CDR1 is MNHEY and CDR2 is SMNVEV in the germline V gene (reference sequence). V lost 10 bases to trimming and J lost 10 bases, with 23 bases between them. CDR3 residues: CATSRQEANVEQFF. Here the CDR3 DNA reads TGTGCCACCAGCCGCCAGGAGGCAAATGTCGAGCAGTTCTTC.

The CDR3 region is CSVEVLAGGTDTQYF. The CDR3 bases are TGCAGCGTTGAAGTACTAGCGGGAGGCACAGATACGCAGTATTTT. The gene calls are TRBV29-1 and TRBJ2-3; 11 bases are a match to TRBD2. Germline values: CDR1 SQVTM, CDR2 ANQGSEA. The CDR3 contains 15 residues. V gave up 1 base and J gave up 1 base; unmatched junction bases: 1.

There are a few counts of this clone. The V and J genes are TRBV29-1 and TRBJ1-5; D remains unclear. CDR1 and CDR2 (germline): SQVTM, ANQGSEA. V lost 4 bases to trimming and J lost 2 bases, with 12 bases between them. This CDR3 is 14 amino acids long. CDR3 in amino acids: CSVVSGNRNQPQHF. CDR3 nucleotides: TGCAGCGTTGTGTCCGGCAATCGCAATCAGCCCCAGCATTTT. Drawing the rest from reference TRBV29-1 and TRBJ1-5, the complete variable domain is SAVISQKPSRDICQRGTSLTIQCQVDSQVTMMFWYRQQPGQSLTLIATANQGSEATYESGFVIDKFPISRPNLTFSTLTVSNMSPEDSSIYLCSVVSGNRNQPQHFGDGTRLSIL.

The chain carries TRBV4-2 and TRBJ2-3, with a possible D match to TRBD2 (6 bases). Trimming shortened V by 4 bases and J by 0 bases, and 11 bases separated the two germline ends. The CDR3 loop spans 15 amino acids. CDR1 is LGHNA, CDR2 YNFKEQ, per germline. Here the CDR3 reads CASSRLDHSTDTQYF. Written as DNA, the CDR3 is TGTGCCAGCAGCCGACTAGACCATAGCACAGATACGCAGTATTTT.

In this sample, this clone turned up a few times. A single base separates this from a much larger clone, so it may be a read error. The same CDR3 can be traced to other DNA sequences in this sample. The V gene is TRBV6-5, the J gene TRBJ2-5; D is undetermined. The CDR3 sequence is 11 residues long. Between the trimmed V and J ends, which lost 4 bases and 2 bases, there was a span of 2 bases. Germline-derived CDR1 and CDR2 are MNHEY and SVGAGI. The CDR3 reads CASSSQETQYF. The CDR3 bases are TGTGCCAGCAGTTCTCAAGAGACCCAGTACTTC.

This clone has only a few counts. This chain connects TRBV7-3 to TRBJ2-2; TRBD1 is a possible D gene (5 bases). This CDR3 is built from 16 residues. Trimming left V 2 bases short and J 1 base short, with 11 bases between. Germline assignment: CDR1 SGHTA and CDR2 FQGTGA. The CDR3 sequence: CASSLAGMGNTGELFF. The DNA of the CDR3 is TGTGCCAGCAGCTTAGCAGGGATGGGGAACACCGGGGAGCTGTTTTTT.

The chain carries TRBV29-1 and TRBJ2-1; possible D gene TRBD1, 6 bases. Germline assignment: CDR1 SQVTM and CDR2 ANQGSEA. V lost 1 base to trimming and J lost 0 bases, with 13 bases between them. The CDR3 covers 16 residues. CDR3 nucleotide sequence: TGCAGCGTTGAAGGGGGTAGGACAGACTCCTACAATGAGCAGTTCTTC. Protein: CSVEGGRTDSYNEQFF.

The genes are TRBV5-1 and TRBJ1-1, with 9 bases that match TRBD1. Germline V gene data show CDR1 as SGHRS and CDR2 as YFSETQ. The CDR3 is 15 residues long. With 0 bases clipped from V and 5 bases from J, the junction kept 5 bases outside the gene matches. The CDR3 region is CASSLDRTGETEAFF. As DNA, the CDR3 is TGCGCCAGCAGCTTGGATAGGACAGGGGAGACTGAAGCTTTCTTT.

This clone was counted a few times. This chain joins TRBV29-1 and TRBJ2-1, with a possible D match to TRBD2 (5 bases). The germline V gene has CDR1 SQVTM and CDR2 ANQGSEA. V gave up 4 bases and J gave up 7 bases, with 11 bases separating them. The CDR3 is 12 amino acids. The CDR3 loop is CSVVGLLNEQFF. In DNA form, the CDR3 reads TGCAGCGTTGTCGGACTTCTGAATGAGCAGTTCTTC.

Comment on this clone: The identical CDR3 is also encoded by other nucleotide sequences in the sample. The chain combines TRBV18 with TRBJ2-7; D is undetermined. Trimming took 5 bases from V and 0 from J, leaving 2 bases between them. This CDR3 region has 11 residues. The germline V gene encodes CDR1 KGHSH and CDR2 LQKENI. The CDR3 loop is CASSSSYEQYF. CDR3 DNA: TGTGCCAGCTCATCCTCCTACGAGCAGTACTTC.

CDR3 bases: TGTGCCAGCTCACCACCGCCAAGGGACTCTGGGGCCAACGTCCTGACTTTC. Amino acids: CASSPPPRDSGANVLTF. The chain uses TRBV18 and TRBJ2-6; D uncertain. The V end was cut by 0 bases, the J end by 0 bases, with 9 bases between. The CDR3 covers 17 residues. Germline V CDR1 and CDR2: KGHSH, LQKENI. The full variable domain, in which reference TRBV18 and TRBJ2-6 provide the parts outside the CDR3, is NAGVMQNPRHLVRRRGQEARLRCSPMKGHSHVYWYRQLPEEGLKFMVYLQKENIIDESGMPKERFSAEFPKEGPSILRIQQVVRGDSAAYFCASSPPPRDSGANVLTFGAGSRLTVL.

V usage is TRBV20-1 and J usage is TRBJ1-1; unclear D gene. Germline V gene sequence: CDR1 DFQATT, CDR2 SNEGSKA (reference sequence). V was cut by 1 base and J by 7 bases, with 7 bases left in between. CDR3 length: 11 amino acids. In DNA form, the CDR3 reads TGCAGTGCTAGAGTCACAGTTGAAGCTTTCTTT. It encodes CSARVTVEAFF.